This TCR beta chain was sequenced in a study of prognosis after radiotherapy for stage I lung cancer. Whole-study context: After radiotherapy, distant metastases appeared in a handful of patients at a median of approximately 7 months, and roughly 15 patients showed no significant progression.

Germline CDR1 and CDR2: MRHNA and SNTAGT. The CDR3 runs to 17 residues. V lost 6 bases and J lost 6; bases outside the gene matches: 12. Researchers used two-round multiplex PCR to amplify TCR beta CDR3 starting from genomic DNA. Individual primers that were specific to each TRBV and TRBJ gene served in first-round PCR. TCRdb re-derived calls from the multiplex PCR reads in MiXCR, one entry per CDR3 protein. The sample lists under 50,000 distinct CDR3 sequences; roughly 24% were seen once. For this clonotype: A read error likely explains this, since a far larger clone differs by one base.

This chain uses TRBV6-4 with TRBJ2-7, with 15 bases lining up with TRBD2. The receptor's source is a donor of 50 years or more with non-small cell lung cancer. Specimen: PBMCs, collected before or after stereotactic body radiation therapy (not recorded which). The CDR3 spells CASSRTGLAGGHSEQYF. CDR3 sequence (DNA): TGTGCCAGCAGCCGGACCGGACTAGCGGGAGGGCACAGCGAGCAGTACTTC.